Below, 26 T cell receptor beta chains from the same sample are listed, as sequenced in a study of T-cell memory formation after mild COVID-19 (dated by TCRdb to about 2021). The library was prepared using 5' RACE. TCRdb lists the instrument as Illumina NovaSeq 6000. TCRdb redid the processing of the public reads, applying fastp at Q25 and MiXCR, and retained in-frame beta chains. All rows with the same CDR3 protein become a single entry with the most common DNA and genes. The sample table holds 340,000 or so distinct CDR3 sequences, of which 10% to 15% were seen once. Around 21% of the sample lies in the top ten. Source material: PBMCs or a T cell subset sorted from them (not recorded which). These receptors all come from a man aged 18 to 30 who had mild COVID-19 (a few samples of this study predate the infection). The sample titles of this study are shuffled in the database, so cell type and time point are left out; the donor was told from shared clones.

This clonotype appeared a few times. The CDR3 loop is CAISEREETQYF. CDR3 nucleotide sequence: TGTGCCATCAGTGAGAGGGAAGAGACCCAGTACTTC. The chain couples TRBV10-3 to TRBJ2-5; D not certain. CDR1 and CDR2 from the germline V gene are ENHRY and SYGVKD. The CDR3 covers 12 residues. V was trimmed by 2 bases and J by 3 bases, leaving 4 bases between them.

This clonotype was found a few times. The V and J genes are TRBV5-1 and TRBJ2-1, with a weak D call TRBD1 (6 bases). The CDR3 is 12 residues long. V was cut by 2 bases and J by 9 bases, with 9 bases left in between. Germline V lookup: CDR1 SGHRS, CDR2 YFSETQ. The DNA for the CDR3 is TGCGCCAGCAGCTTTGTAGGGGGTGAGCAGTTCTTC. This gives the protein CASSFVGGEQFF. The entire variable domain, with the rest obtained from reference TRBV5-1 and TRBJ2-1, is as follows: KAGVTQTPRYLIKTRGQQVTLSCSPISGHRSVSWYQQTPGQGLQFLFEYFSETQRNKGNFPGRFSGRQFSNSRSEMNVSTLELGDSALYLCASSFVGGEQFFGPGTRLTVL.

The rearrangement uses TRBV20-1 and TRBJ2-4, with unresolved D. The germline V gene encodes CDR1 DFQATT and CDR2 SNEGSKA (reference sequence). This CDR3 spans 15 amino acids. The germline V and J ends were trimmed by 5 bases and 0 bases, with 14 bases remaining between them. The CDR3, as DNA: TGCAGTGCTTCAGACACTATTCTAGCCAAAAACATTCAGTACTTC. Protein product: CSASDTILAKNIQYF.

A few counts support this clonotype. The chain uses TRBV28 and TRBJ1-5; a weak D match, TRBD1 (5 bases). This CDR3 region has 12 residues. Trimming stripped 6 bases from V and 7 bases from J, with 10 bases between. Germline V CDR1 and CDR2: MDHEN, SYDVKM. CDR3 sequence: CASRPGYQPQHF. The CDR3 DNA follows: TGTGCCAGCAGGCCAGGGTACCAGCCCCAGCATTTT.

This clonotype was counted a few times. V gene TRBV11-2 combines with J gene TRBJ2-3; 13 bases line up with TRBD2. Germline loops: CDR1 SGHAT, CDR2 FQNNGV. V shed 5 bases and J 0 bases; nucleotides not matched to a gene: 8. CDR3 size: 18 residues. The CDR3 sequence is CASSPRRLAGGSTDTQYF. Written as DNA, the CDR3 is TGTGCCAGCAGCCCCCGTCGACTAGCGGGGGGTAGCACAGATACGCAGTATTTT.

V gene TRBV7-2 combines with J gene TRBJ2-3; weak D call: TRBD2 (6 bases). The CDR3 has 16 amino acids. V shed 5 bases and J shed 0 bases, with 15 bases lying between them. Germline CDR1 SGHTA, CDR2 FQGNSA. DNA for the CDR3: TGTGCCAGCAGCCACCCGGAGGAGGGGAGCACAGATACGCAGTATTTT. Translated, it gives CASSHPEEGSTDTQYF.

This clonotype was detected only a few times. The chain has TRBV12-3 or TRBV12-4 and TRBJ1-2, with D uncertain. Trimming pared 5 bases from V and 8 bases from J, leaving 9 bases between. The length of the CDR3 is 11 residues. CDR3 DNA: TGTGCCAGCAGTGGGCTCGGAGGCTACACCTTC. Protein sequence: CASSGLGGYTF.

V gene TRBV7-9 combines with J gene TRBJ2-2; possible D gene TRBD1, 6 bases. Deletions cut 4 bases from V and 3 bases from J, with 18 bases between. Germline CDR1 reads SEHNR; CDR2 reads FQNEAQ (reference sequence). The CDR3 runs 17 residues. The CDR3 DNA sequence: TGTGCCAGCAGCTCCCCCGTGGGCTCAGGGGACACCGGGGAGCTGTTTTTT. This encodes CASSSPVGSGDTGELFF. The complete variable domain, with remaining parts taken from reference TRBV7-9 and TRBJ2-2, reads DTGVSQNPRHKITKRGQNVTFRCDPISEHNRLYWYRQTLGQGPEFLTYFQNEAQLEKSRLLSDRFSAERPKGSFSTLEIQRTEQGDSAMYLCASSSPVGSGDTGELFFGEGSRLTVL.

This clonotype was seen at least ten times. In DNA, the CDR3 is TGTGCCACCCACGGGGGGGAGACCTACGAGCAGTACTTC. It translates to CATHGGETYEQYF. This chain links TRBV10-3 with TRBJ2-7; 8 bases are a match to TRBD2. Germline V gene data show CDR1 as ENHRY and CDR2 as SYGVKD. This CDR3 comprises 13 residues. V was clipped by 10 bases and J by 2 bases; unmatched bases: 7.

The chain couples TRBV6-5 to TRBJ2-7; no clear D gene. Per the germline V gene, CDR1 is MNHEY and CDR2 is SVGAGI. The CDR3 runs 13 residues. Trimming cost V 5 bases and J 3 bases, with 11 bases left between them. CDR3 sequence (DNA): TGTGCCAGCAGTCGCCCTCCTAGCTACGAGCAGTACTTC. Amino acids: CASSRPPSYEQYF.

This clonotype was counted between two and nine times. CDR3 protein: CASSIGGGGLQTQYF. Here the CDR3 DNA reads TGTGCCAGTAGTATAGGGGGAGGCGGATTGCAGACCCAGTACTTC. The rearrangement joins TRBV19 to TRBJ2-5, with D maybe TRBD2 (6 bases). CDR1 is LNHDA, CDR2 SQIVND, per germline (reference sequence). The CDR3 has 15 amino acids. V shed 1 base and J shed 6 bases, with 15 bases lying between them.

The V call is TRBV15, the J call TRBJ2-5, with a weak D call TRBD2 (6 bases). This CDR3 spans 12 amino acids. The V end lost 3 bases, the J end lost 7 bases, and 9 bases lay between the germline ends. The germline V gene encodes CDR1 LNHNV and CDR2 YYDKDF (reference sequence). This CDR3 reads CATSRDGGTQYF. The CDR3 nucleotides read TGTGCCACCAGCAGGGACGGGGGGACCCAGTACTTC. The variable domain in full, with the rest retrieved from reference TRBV15 and TRBJ2-5, is DAMVIQNPRYQVTQFGKPVTLSCSQTLNHNVMYWYQQKSSQAPKLLFHYYDKDFNNEADTPDNFQSRRPNTSFCFLDIRSPGLGDTAMYLCATSRDGGTQYFGPGTRLLVL.

The chain combines TRBV4-3 with TRBJ1-2; TRBD1 matches 11 bases. Germline CDR1 is LGHNA and CDR2 is YSLEER. V dropped 4 bases and J dropped 8; count of bases not matched to a gene: 12. This CDR3 is 16 amino acids long. The CDR3 coding sequence is TGCGCCAGCAGCCGAACGGGACAGGGGGTGCGAGGAGGCTACACCTTC. Translation: CASSRTGQGVRGGYTF.

This clonotype came up many times. The genes are TRBV20-1 and TRBJ2-3; 9 nucleotides match TRBD2. The germline CDR1 and CDR2 sequences are DFQATT and SNEGSKA (reference sequence). The CDR3 is made up of 17 amino acids. The V and J ends lost 6 bases and 3 bases, in that order; junction bases with no gene match: 16. Written as DNA, the CDR3 is TGCAGTGCCAGCGGGCGTCGTAGCGGGGGATTAACAGATACGCAGTATTTT. Translation gives CSASGRRSGGLTDTQYF.

This clonotype occurred a few times. This chain uses TRBV29-1 with TRBJ2-5; the D gene is possibly TRBD1 (5 bases). CDR1 and CDR2 from the germline V gene are SQVTM and ANQGSEA. V dropped 7 bases and J dropped 7 bases, with 13 bases sitting between them. The CDR3 extends over 11 amino acids. CDR3 loop: CSGPSQGTQYF. CDR3 bases: TGCAGCGGACCCTCTCAGGGGACCCAGTACTTC.

This clonotype was seen repeatedly, ten times or more. This chain joins TRBV29-1 and TRBJ2-3; 12 bases map to TRBD2. Germline loops: CDR1 SQVTM, CDR2 ANQGSEA. J gave up 1 base and V 3 bases, and 2 bases lay outside the gene matches. The CDR3 has 15 residues. The CDR3 loop is CSVDRTSGGTDTQYF. The CDR3, as DNA: TGCAGCGTTGATAGGACTAGCGGGGGCACAGATACGCAGTATTTT.

In its sample, this clonotype was seen a few times. This chain links TRBV5-1 with TRBJ1-1; D possibly corresponds to TRBD1 (6 bases). Germline V gene data show CDR1 as SGHRS and CDR2 as YFSETQ. Trimming pared 0 bases from V and 1 base from J, leaving 13 bases between. The length of the CDR3 is 16 residues. The CDR3 here is CASSLVPGARNTEAFF. For the CDR3, the DNA is TGCGCCAGCAGCTTGGTTCCGGGGGCAAGGAACACTGAAGCTTTCTTT.

This chain uses TRBV28 with TRBJ2-5; the match to TRBD1 covers 9 bases. Germline CDR1 reads MDHEN; CDR2 reads SYDVKM. Germline trimming cut 5 bases from V and 5 bases from J; bases unmatched to any gene: 6. The CDR3 is 14 amino acids. CDR3 in DNA: TGTGCCAGCAGTCCATGGACAGGGGACGAGACCCAGTACTTC. This encodes CASSPWTGDETQYF.

V and J are TRBV2 and TRBJ2-3, with a tentative D call TRBD2 (5 bases). The CDR3 spans 11 residues. Germline-derived CDR1 and CDR2 are SNHLY and FYNNEI. V lost 6 bases and J lost 13, with 14 bases in between. The CDR3 reads CASRGPVEEYF. In nucleotides, the CDR3 is TGTGCCAGCAGAGGTCCCGTGGAGGAGTATTTT.

This chain links TRBV5-1 with TRBJ2-1; possibly TRBD1 or TRBD2 for D (5 bases each). CDR3 length: 15 amino acids. CDR1 is SGHRS and CDR2 is YFSETQ in the germline V gene. V lost 0 bases to trimming and J lost 4 bases, with 11 bases between them. The CDR3: CASSLALGEYNEQFF. The CDR3 bases are TGCGCCAGCAGCTTGGCCTTGGGGGAATACAATGAGCAGTTCTTC.

V gene TRBV5-6 combines with J gene TRBJ2-2; D gene ambiguous. Germline V gene lookup returns CDR1 SGHDT and CDR2 YYEEEE. Trimming removed 4 bases at V and 2 bases at J, with 12 bases between. The CDR3 is 15 residues long. The CDR3 DNA reads TGTGCCAGCAGCCCGGTTAGTCCCAACACCGGGGAGCTGTTTTTT. It codes for CASSPVSPNTGELFF.

This clonotype was observed at least ten times. The J gene is TRBJ2-6, the V gene TRBV12-3 or TRBV12-4, with TRBD1 matching over 9 bases. The junction had 12 bases not matched to a gene; V was cut back by 11 bases and J by 1 base. The CDR3 runs 17 residues. The chain's CDR3 is CASHAGQGFSGANVLTF. For the CDR3, the DNA is TGTGCCTCACACGCGGGACAGGGTTTTTCTGGGGCCAACGTCCTGACTTTC.

This clonotype has ten or more counts. V gene TRBV27 combines with J gene TRBJ2-1; D assignment may be TRBD1 or TRBD2 (5 bases each). Germline V CDR1 and CDR2: MNHEY, SMNVEV (reference sequence). The ends were cut back, 0 bases at V and 9 bases at J, with 9 bases in the middle. This CDR3 is 13 amino acids long. CDR3 loop: CASSLSVGTEQFF. The CDR3 coding sequence is TGTGCCAGCAGTTTATCGGTAGGGACTGAGCAGTTCTTC.

In its sample, this clonotype was seen many times. The rearrangement links TRBV6-6 to TRBJ2-7; 7 bases are a match to TRBD1. V lost 5 bases and J lost 0; bases outside the gene matches: 4. Germline V gene sequence: CDR1 MNHNY, CDR2 SVGAGI (reference sequence). The CDR3 is made up of 14 amino acids. Written as DNA, the CDR3 is TGTGCCAGCAGTACCCGGGACAGCTCCTACGAGCAGTACGTC. As protein: CASSTRDSSYEQYV.

This clonotype has more than one count but fewer than ten. V usage is TRBV6-4 and J usage is TRBJ1-5; no clear D gene. In germline, CDR1 is MRHNA, CDR2 SNTAGT. This CDR3 has 15 amino acids. V was clipped by 4 bases and J by 7 bases, with 17 bases between them. The DNA of the CDR3 is TGTGCCAGCAGTGTTTGGTCGGGCGCAGGACAGCCCCAGCATTTT. It encodes CASSVWSGAGQPQHF.

This clonotype was detected a few times. The chain recombines TRBV10-3 with TRBJ2-3; D remains ambiguous. The CDR3 is made up of 14 amino acids. Germline lookup yields CDR1 ENHRY and CDR2 SYGVKD. The V gene lost 5 bases and the J gene lost 2 bases, with 11 bases spanning the gap. For the CDR3, the DNA is TGTGCCATCAGTACCGATGGCCCCACAGATACGCAGTATTTT. Translating it yields CAISTDGPTDTQYF.